The 22 T cell receptor beta chains presented below share a single source sample, sequenced in a study of blood T cell repertoires in COVID-19 (dated by TCRdb to the early 2020s). Receptors were amplified or captured by the immunoSEQ multiplex PCR assay. TCRdb holds this immuneACCESS table with in-frame rearrangements only. Some clones are missing; in checked studies, unresolved V genes explain under half, and the rest has no known cause. This sample comprises some 200,000 clones, 83% of them detected only once. Of the sample, around 1.3% falls within the top ten clones. Sequenced material: peripheral blood. These receptors all stem from a woman aged 25-40 years with COVID-19, enrolled during active disease.

The gene calls are TRBV9 and TRBJ2-1, with 12 bases that match TRBD2. The CDR3 runs to 17 residues. Germline-derived CDR1 and CDR2 are SGDLS and YYNGEE. V lost 3 bases to trimming and J lost 3 bases; unmatched junction nucleotides: 7. The CDR3 DNA reads TGTGCCAGCAGCGGCGGACTAGCGGGAACTGGCTACAATGAGCAGTTCTTC. This gives the protein CASSGGLAGTGYNEQFF.

To note about this clone: This specimen includes other DNA sequences encoding the same CDR3. The chain joins TRBV27 to TRBJ1-2; D uncertain. V was clipped by 3 bases and J by 2 bases, with 7 bases between them. Germline V gene lookup returns CDR1 MNHEY and CDR2 SMNVEV (reference sequence). There are 13 residues in the CDR3. CDR3 in amino acids: CASSLRENYGYTF. The DNA of the CDR3 is TGTGCCAGCAGTTTGCGAGAAAACTATGGCTACACCTTC.

Here the CDR3 reads CASSLGTPLYNEQFF. The CDR3, as DNA: TGTGCCAGCAGCTTGGGGACTCCTTTGTACAATGAGCAGTTCTTC. V and J are TRBV3-1 (or the pseudogene TRBV3-2) and TRBJ2-1, with D maybe TRBD2 (6 bases). The CDR3 contains 15 residues. Trimming shortened V by 5 bases and J by 4 bases, and 15 bases separated the two germline ends. Germline loops: CDR1 LGHDT, CDR2 YNNKEL (reference sequence).

The V call is TRBV6-5, the J call TRBJ2-3; TRBD2 might be the D (7 bases). The CDR3 sequence is 15 residues long. V gave up 6 bases and J gave up 0 bases, with 13 bases separating them. Germline CDR1 and CDR2: MNHEY and SVGAGI. CDR3 DNA sequence: TGTGCCAGCAGCCGGACGGGGGGCAGCACAGATACGCAGTATTTT. This codes for CASSRTGGSTDTQYF.

The chain carries TRBV4-3 and TRBJ2-7; weak D call: TRBD2 (5 bases). V lost 2 bases and J lost 3, with 11 bases in between. Germline V CDR1 and CDR2: LGHNA, YSLEER. This CDR3 is 14 amino acids long. CDR3 sequence reads: CASSQYLSGYEQYF. The CDR3 DNA reads as TGCGCCAGCAGCCAATATCTCAGCGGCTACGAGCAGTACTTC.

Concerning this clone itself: The sample carries other DNA sequences with the same CDR3. The V call is TRBV7-2, the J call TRBJ1-1; maybe TRBD1 (6 bases). Per the germline V gene, CDR1 is SGHTA and CDR2 is FQGNSA. CDR3 size: 13 residues. The ends were cut back, 2 bases at V and 4 bases at J, with 8 bases in the middle. CDR3 DNA sequence: TGTGCCAGCAGCTTAAGGGGGGGCACTGAAGCTTTCTTT. The encoded protein is CASSLRGGTEAFF.

This clone appeared a few times. J is TRBJ2-7 and V is TRBV12-3 or TRBV12-4; weak D call: TRBD2 (5 bases). The CDR3 runs to 13 residues. Deletions cut 3 bases from V and 6 bases from J, with 12 bases between. CDR3 in DNA: TGTGCCAGCAGTTTTAGGGCTAGCCCCGAGCAGTACTTC. It translates to CASSFRASPEQYF.

The rearrangement joins TRBV10-3 to TRBJ2-7; D is possibly TRBD2 (6 bases). CDR3 length: 13 residues. The V and J ends lost 11 bases and 3 bases respectively, with 17 bases between them. Germline loops: CDR1 ENHRY, CDR2 SYGVKD. CDR3 in amino acids: CAAAGTRFYEQYF. DNA of the CDR3: TGTGCCGCGGCCGGGACTCGCTTCTACGAGCAGTACTTC.

This clone was observed once. The chain carries TRBV5-1 and TRBJ2-7; 9 nucleotides align to TRBD2. This CDR3 has 16 amino acids. Losses at the gene ends were 4 bases for V and 4 bases for J; bases not matched to a gene: 12. In germline, CDR1 is SGHRS, CDR2 YFSETQ. CDR3 sequence reads: CASSKEASGGFYEQYF. As DNA, the CDR3 is TGCGCCAGCAGCAAAGAAGCGAGCGGGGGGTTTTACGAGCAGTACTTC.

The chain recombines TRBV24-1 with TRBJ2-5; D possibly corresponds to TRBD1 (5 bases). The V end lost 9 bases, the J end lost 5 bases, and 18 bases lay between the germline ends. Germline V gene sequence: CDR1 KGHDR, CDR2 SFDVKD. CDR3 length: 14 residues. CDR3 DNA: TGTGCCACCTCCGAGGCAGGGATCGGCGAGACCCAGTACTTC. It codes for CATSEAGIGETQYF.

The chain links TRBV7-9 to TRBJ2-5, with 7 bases that match TRBD1. Germline trimming cut 2 bases from V and 5 bases from J; bases unmatched to any gene: 5. Germline lookup yields CDR1 SEHNR and CDR2 FQNEAQ (reference sequence). CDR3 size: 14 residues. In nucleotides, the CDR3 is TGTGCCAGCAGCTTAACGACAGGGCTTGAGACCCAGTACTTC. Its protein product is CASSLTTGLETQYF.

The genes are TRBV7-9 and TRBJ2-1, with 15 positions matching TRBD2. J was trimmed by 8 bases and V by 5 bases; bases with no gene match: 4. CDR1 SEHNR and CDR2 FQNEAQ come from the germline V gene (reference sequence). The length of the CDR3 is 15 residues. The CDR3 region has the DNA TGTGCCAGCAGCCTCGGACTAGCGGGAGGGGATGAGCAGTTCTTC. As protein: CASSLGLAGGDEQFF.

The CDR3 DNA reads as TGTGCCTGGAGTAACCCACCCAGGGGGCCCGAGCAGTACTTC. Amino acids: CAWSNPPRGPEQYF. The chain carries TRBV30 and TRBJ2-7; 8 bases map to TRBD1. Germline V gene sequence: CDR1 GTSNPN, CDR2 SVGIG (reference sequence). The CDR3 has 14 amino acids. V lost 2 bases, J lost 6 bases, and 9 bases stayed unmatched.

V usage is TRBV6-5 and J usage is TRBJ2-4; TRBD1 is a possible D gene (6 bases). The CDR3 is 16 amino acids. Per the germline V gene, CDR1 is MNHEY and CDR2 is SVGAGI. The V end was cut by 4 bases, the J end by 0 bases, with 13 bases between. In DNA form, the CDR3 reads TGTGCCAGCAGTTCTGACAGGACACTAGCCAAAAACATTCAGTACTTC. Residues: CASSSDRTLAKNIQYF.

This sequence joins TRBV11-3 and TRBJ2-7; D unresolved. The germline V gene has CDR1 SGHNT and CDR2 YENEEA. Trimming shortened V by 5 bases and J by 0 bases, and 8 bases separated the two germline ends. The CDR3 length is 13 residues. The CDR3 here is CASSGPGSYEQYF. The CDR3 DNA reads TGTGCCAGCAGCGGGCCCGGCTCCTACGAGCAGTACTTC.

This clone was seen a single time. The chain is built from TRBV13 and TRBJ1-5, with 8 bases matching TRBD1. Trimming cost V 8 bases and J 6 bases; bases outside gene matches: 6. This CDR3 contains 13 residues. Germline CDR1 is PRHDT and CDR2 is FYEKMQ (reference sequence). CDR3 bases: TGTGCCAGCTCGGACAGGGCGGGTCAGCCCCAGCATTTT. It specifies CASSDRAGQPQHF. The variable domain in full, completed from reference TRBV13 and TRBJ1-5, reads AAGVIQSPRHLIKEKRETATLKCYPIPRHDTVYWYQQGPGQDPQFLISFYEKMQSDKGSIPDRFSAQQFSDYHSELNMSSLELGDSALYFCASSDRAGQPQHFGDGTRLSIL.

In the case of this clone: One junction end does not reproduce the germline sequence, and a read error may be involved. The V gene is TRBV5-6, the J gene TRBJ1-2; 10 bases align to TRBD1. This CDR3 has 14 residues. Germline CDR1 SGHDT, CDR2 YYEEEE. Written as DNA, the CDR3 is TGTGCCAGCAGATTGGGACAGGGGAGTTATGGCTACACCTTC. It specifies CASRLGQGSYGYTF.

The rearrangement links TRBV11-3 to TRBJ1-4; D is ambiguous. Trimming took off 6 bases at V and 11 bases at J, with 16 bases between the two ends. Per germline, CDR1 SGHNT and CDR2 YENEEA. CDR3 length: 13 amino acids. CDR3 in amino acids: CASRPEVYGKLFF. The DNA for the CDR3 is TGTGCCAGCAGGCCCGAGGTCTATGGGAAACTGTTTTTT. The variable domain in full, with the rest retrieved from reference TRBV11-3 and TRBJ1-4, is EAGVVQSPRYKIIEKKQPVAFWCNPISGHNTLYWYLQNLGQGPELLIRYENEEAVDDSQLPKDRFSAERLKGVDSTLKIQPAELGDSAVYLCASRPEVYGKLFFGSGTQLSVL.

Here the CDR3 reads CASSLESVQIKNIQYF. The CDR3 DNA is TGTGCCAGCAGCTTAGAAAGTGTCCAGATAAAAAACATTCAGTACTTC. The chain recombines TRBV7-9 with TRBJ2-4; no definite D call. Per germline, CDR1 SEHNR and CDR2 FQNEAQ (reference sequence). The CDR3 is 16 residues long. V shed 1 base and J shed 4 bases, with 14 bases lying between them.

This rearrangement joins TRBV2 to TRBJ1-4; 7 bases align to TRBD1. Germline V CDR1 and CDR2: SNHLY, FYNNEI. With V trimmed by 6 bases and J by 4 bases, 8 bases remained unmatched. There are 15 residues in the CDR3. The CDR3 reads CASRSTGVINEKLFF. The DNA for the CDR3 is TGTGCCAGCAGGAGTACAGGGGTGATTAATGAAAAACTGTTTTTT.

The DNA of the CDR3 is TGTGCCAGTAGTATTTCGGGGATTTACACTGAAGCTTTCTTT. It translates to CASSISGIYTEAFF. The chain has TRBV19 and TRBJ1-1; D gene uncertain. Trimming left V 3 bases short and J 3 bases short, with 11 bases between. The CDR3 has 14 amino acids. Per germline, CDR1 LNHDA and CDR2 SQIVND (reference sequence).

The sample holds one count of this clone. The chain uses TRBV24-1 and TRBJ2-1, with D possibly TRBD1 on 6 matching bases. In germline, CDR1 is KGHDR, CDR2 SFDVKD. This CDR3 is 12 amino acids long. Between the trimmed V and J ends, which lost 6 bases and 9 bases, there was a span of 11 bases. The CDR3, as DNA: TGTGCCACCAGTAACAGGGTCGGTGAGCAGTTCTTC. Protein sequence: CATSNRVGEQFF.